This T cell receptor beta chain emerged from a study of CD8+ T cells in alopecia areata. After isolation, RNA underwent reverse transcription to generate cDNA as the sequencing template. Only in-frame clones appear in the TCRdb table, and some are missing; sequencing was by immunoSEQ multiplex PCR. This sample yields roughly 150,000 clones, of which 50% to 65% are seen a single time; roughly a fifth belongs to the top ten. V lost 5 bases, J lost 6 bases, and 7 bases lay in between. This CDR3 has 12 residues. Per the germline V gene, CDR1 is SEHNR and CDR2 is FQNEAQ (reference sequence). This receptor was identified in a human donor with alopecia areata. Sample: CD8+ T cells sorted from blood, taken at week 0. The rearrangement joins TRBV7-9 to TRBJ2-2, with no clear D. Here the CDR3 DNA reads TGTGCCAGCAGCCCCTCGGCCGGGGAGCTGTTTTTT. Protein product: CASSPSAGELFF.